The clone carrying this T cell receptor beta chain has only a few counts. An end of the junction differs from the germline gene, which may be a read error. This entry comes from a study of human T cells and chemical hapten exposure. Across the study: Sensitization applied 2% DPC to approximately 2 cm by approximately 2 cm of upper inner arm skin. Enrolled patients were predominantly female and had alopecia areata, totalis or universalis.

MiXCR was run by TCRdb on the RACE reads, yielding one entry per CDR3 protein. This table has tens of thousands of distinct CDR3 sequences, about 9.4% appearing once. Sample time point: pre-sensitization, week 0. The sample's treatment: therapeutic diphenylcyclopropenone sensitization with weekly scalp DPC. Germline V CDR1 and CDR2: SGDLS, YYNGEE. This CDR3 comprises 14 residues. The chain carries TRBV9 and TRBJ2-3; tentative D call: TRBD1 (6 bases). The sequencing used whole blood, collected in connection with sensitization to the hapten diphenylcyclopropenone (DPC). The clonotype originates from a woman aged 40-49 years with alopecia areata. Some clones in this sample may be carry-over from other donors' samples. The CDR3 sequence is CASNVQGSTDTQYF. CDR3 in DNA: TGTGCCAGCAACGTACAGGGATCCACAGATACGCAGTATTTT. Full variable domain (remainder filled in from reference TRBV9 and TRBJ2-3): DSGVTQTPKHLITATGQRVTLRCSPRSGDLSVYWYQQSLDQGLQFLIQYYNGEERAKGNILERFSAQQFPDLHSELNLSSLELGDSALYFCASNVQGSTDTQYFGPGTRLTVL.